This TCR beta chain was profiled in a study of PD-L1 blockade in urothelial cancer. As for the study in general: The number of prior chemotherapy regimens per patient was 0 to 3. The median T cell count in blood samples was more than 140,000.

Time point denoted: pretreatment peripheral blood. Measured with immunoSEQ multiplex PCR; TCRdb has only the in-frame clones, and not every one. The sample records about 45,000 clones, over 75% being singletons. The germline V gene has CDR1 SGHTA and CDR2 FQGNSA. The CDR3 has 14 residues. V dropped 5 bases and J dropped 4; count of bases not matched to a gene: 8. V and J are TRBV7-2 and TRBJ2-7; 7 bases line up with TRBD2. The sequence was obtained from a donor at least 40 years old with urothelial cancer. The sequencing here drew on PBMCs, taken around atezolizumab (anti-PD-L1) treatment. The CDR3 DNA is TGTGCCAGCAGCCCACGGCGGGAGAGTTACGAGCAGTACTTC. Its protein is CASSPRRESYEQYF.